This T cell receptor beta chain came from a study of blood T cell repertoires in COVID-19. Study-wide context: There were acute and convalescent COVID-19 samples, and they came from the United States, Italy and Spain. Sources were T cells, B-cell-depleted T cells, or PBMCs; the material itself was cDNA or gDNA.

Under the authors' procedure: Reference gene primer amplification yielded estimated nucleated cell counts. Profiling relied on immunoSEQ multiplex PCR, and the TCRdb table lists in-frame clones only, not all of them. V, J and clone size derive from that table, while D and trimming were established from the DNA sequence. Of 200,000 to 300,000 clones in the sample, roughly nine tenths are singletons; the top ten hold approximately 4.3%. Germline assignment: CDR1 SGHTA and CDR2 FQGTGA. V trimming: 5 bases; J trimming: 8 bases; junction bases outside the gene matches: 9. CDR3 length equals 15 residues. This clonotype was obtained from a man in his 60s who had recovered from COVID-19. The sequenced sample was peripheral blood. The chain joins TRBV7-3 to TRBJ2-1; 10 bases line up with TRBD2. CDR3 nucleotides: TGTGCCAGCAGCCGAAGCGGGGGGGCTACATATGAGCAGTTCTTC. The encoded protein is CASSRSGGATYEQFF. Full variable domain (rest looked up from reference TRBV7-3 and TRBJ2-1): GAGVSQTPSNKVTEKGKYVELRCDPISGHTALYWYRQSLGQGPEFLIYFQGTGAADDSGLPNDRFFAVRPEGSVSTLKIQRTERGDSAVYLCASSRSGGATYEQFFGPGTRLTVL.